These T cell receptor beta chains were read from a single sample in a study of identical twins. MiXCR was run by TCRdb on the 5' RACE reads, yielding one entry per CDR3 protein. The sample gives approximately 490,000 distinct CDR3 sequences, approximately 20% of which show up once; around 0.5% is in the top ten. A further study also used this sample, focusing on yellow fever vaccine responses in identical twins.

Sequenced input: CD4+ T cells sorted from blood. These receptor sequences come from a woman aged 18 to 35 in good health. Each CDR3 is given with its conserved first and last residue. Each record gives: V gene, J gene, clone size, D gene, CDR3 DNA, CDR3 protein. The D gene is left open where the match is weak. Only some rows state a clone size, as once, few, many or a class for expanded clones.

v_gene: TRBV4-1
j_gene: TRBJ1-4
abundance: -
d_gene: -
CDR3nt: TGCGCCAGCAGCCAAGGGACAGTTGGTGAAAAACTGTTTTTT
CDR3aa: CASSQGTVGEKLFF

v_gene: TRBV27
j_gene: TRBJ2-1
abundance: -
d_gene: -
CDR3nt: TGTGCCAGCAGTTCGATGTCATGGACTAACAATGAGCAGTTCTTC
CDR3aa: CASSSMSWTNNEQFF

v_gene: TRBV2
j_gene: TRBJ2-1
abundance: -
d_gene: -
CDR3nt: TGTGCCAGCTCGACCCATCGGGATTATGAGCAGTTCTTC
CDR3aa: CASSTHRDYEQFF

v_gene: TRBV15
j_gene: TRBJ2-1
abundance: -
d_gene: -
CDR3nt: TGTGCCACCAGCAGAGGGGCCAGTCTAGCCAACAATGAGCAGTTCTTC
CDR3aa: CATSRGASLANNEQFF

v_gene: TRBV3-1
j_gene: TRBJ2-1
abundance: few
d_gene: TRBD1
CDR3nt: TGTGCCAGCAGCCAAGGGAGGACAGGGGGCCGTTACAATGAGCAGTTCTTC
CDR3aa: CASSQGRTGGRYNEQFF

v_gene: TRBV24-1
j_gene: TRBJ2-3
abundance: -
d_gene: -
CDR3nt: TGTGCCACCAGTGATTTGCACAGTGCTTCTTGGCCACCTGCTCCCTGGACTTCGGATACGCAGTATTTT
CDR3aa: CATSDLHSASWPPAPWTSDTQYF

v_gene: TRBV5-1
j_gene: TRBJ2-5
abundance: many
d_gene: TRBD1
CDR3nt: TGTGCCAGCAGCCTACAGGGGGCTGGAGAGACCCAGTACTTC
CDR3aa: CASSLQGAGETQYF

v_gene: TRBV28
j_gene: TRBJ2-7
abundance: -
d_gene: TRBD2
CDR3nt: TGTGCCAGCGAAATAGCGGGAAGCTCCTACGAGCAGTACTTC
CDR3aa: CASEIAGSSYEQYF

v_gene: TRBV24-1
j_gene: TRBJ2-3
abundance: few
d_gene: -
CDR3nt: TGTGCCACCAGTGACCCTAGGATCCAGAGGCAGTATTTT
CDR3aa: CATSDPRIQRQYF

v_gene: TRBV5-1
j_gene: TRBJ2-5
abundance: -
d_gene: -
CDR3nt: TGCGCCAGCAGCTCGGCAGGGTACCAAGAGACCCAGTACTTC
CDR3aa: CASSSAGYQETQYF

v_gene: TRBV12-3/TRBV12-4
j_gene: TRBJ1-6
abundance: few
d_gene: TRBD1
CDR3nt: TGTGCCAGCAGTTTAGGACAGGGGCATTCACCCCTCCACTTT
CDR3aa: CASSLGQGHSPLHF

v_gene: TRBV6-1
j_gene: TRBJ2-6
abundance: -
d_gene: -
CDR3nt: TGTGCCAGCAGTGAACTTCCGGGAGCCGGGGCCAACGTCCTGACTTTC
CDR3aa: CASSELPGAGANVLTF

v_gene: TRBV10-3
j_gene: TRBJ1-5
abundance: many
d_gene: -
CDR3nt: TGTGCCATCGGGGATAGCAATCAGCCCCAGCATTTT
CDR3aa: CAIGDSNQPQHF

v_gene: TRBV2
j_gene: TRBJ2-7
abundance: -
d_gene: -
CDR3nt: TGTGCCATCGATAACCAGGGAGTGGGAGAGCAGTACTTC
CDR3aa: CAIDNQGVGEQYF

v_gene: TRBV14
j_gene: TRBJ2-1
abundance: -
d_gene: -
CDR3nt: TGTGCCAGCCGGCCGGGGATTAACTCCTACAATGAGCAGTTCTTC
CDR3aa: CASRPGINSYNEQFF

v_gene: TRBV20-1
j_gene: TRBJ2-1
abundance: -
d_gene: -
CDR3nt: TGCAGTGCTCAGCCCCCGACCGGGGTCGGAGGGGGTGAGCAGTTCTTC
CDR3aa: CSAQPPTGVGGGEQFF

v_gene: TRBV20-1
j_gene: TRBJ2-7
abundance: -
d_gene: -
CDR3nt: TGCAGTGCTAGGGAGGGCCTTAACGAGCAGTACTTC
CDR3aa: CSAREGLNEQYF

v_gene: TRBV20-1
j_gene: TRBJ2-1
abundance: few
d_gene: -
CDR3nt: TGCAGTGCTAGAGATCTCGGGGGAAAGCAGTTCTTC
CDR3aa: CSARDLGGKQFF

v_gene: TRBV27
j_gene: TRBJ2-2
abundance: few
d_gene: TRBD1
CDR3nt: TGTGCCAGCAGTTTAGCTGGGACAGTGAACACCGGGGAGCTGTTTTTT
CDR3aa: CASSLAGTVNTGELFF

v_gene: TRBV10-3
j_gene: TRBJ2-7
abundance: few
d_gene: TRBD1
CDR3nt: TGTGCCATCAGTGAGCCAGGGGGCAACGAGCAGTACTTC
CDR3aa: CAISEPGGNEQYF